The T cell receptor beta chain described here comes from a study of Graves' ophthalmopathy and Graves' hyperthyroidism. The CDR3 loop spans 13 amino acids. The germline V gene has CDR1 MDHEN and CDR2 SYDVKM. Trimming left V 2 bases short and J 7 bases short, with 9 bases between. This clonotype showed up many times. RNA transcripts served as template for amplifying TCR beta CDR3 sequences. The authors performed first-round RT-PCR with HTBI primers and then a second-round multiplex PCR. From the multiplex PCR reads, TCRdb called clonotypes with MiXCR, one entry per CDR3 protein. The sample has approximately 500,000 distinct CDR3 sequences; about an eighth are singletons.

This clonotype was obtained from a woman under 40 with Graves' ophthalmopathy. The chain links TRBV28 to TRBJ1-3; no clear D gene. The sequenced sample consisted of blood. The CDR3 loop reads CASSLEGRNTIYF. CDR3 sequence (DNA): TGTGCCAGCAGTTTAGAGGGTCGGAACACCATATATTTT.